The clone carrying this TCR beta chain was observed a handful of times. Original analysis: Using reference gene primer amplification, nucleated cell counts were estimated. Here immunoSEQ multiplex PCR was the method, and the copy in TCRdb shows in-frame clones only, minus some. Clonal size and the V and J genes are those of that table, whereas D and trimming came from the DNA. The table records fewer than 250,000 clones, under 90% of them present only once. V gave up 4 bases and J gave up 1 base, with 8 bases separating them. The germline CDR1 and CDR2 sequences are MNHEY and SVGAGI. CDR3 length equals 14 residues. The data are from a study of blood T cell repertoires in COVID-19. Study as a whole: Whether acute or convalescent, the COVID-19 samples came from the United States, Italy and Spain. T cells, B-cell-depleted T cells, or PBMCs provided the cDNA or gDNA that served as material.

The chain is built from TRBV6-5 and TRBJ1-5; tentatively, D is TRBD1 (5 bases). The sequenced material came from peripheral blood. This receptor was identified in a woman in her forties with active or convalescent COVID-19. CDR3 residues: CASSSAGSNQPQHF. DNA of the CDR3: TGTGCCAGCAGTTCCGCAGGGAGCAATCAGCCCCAGCATTTT.